A single TCR beta chain is shown here with its context. Clones were read by immunoSEQ multiplex PCR, and TCRdb kept only the in-frame ones, dropping some. The sample yields 250,000 to 300,000 clones, 75% to 90% seen once. These data are taken from a study of blood T cell repertoires in COVID-19. Germline lookup yields CDR1 GTSNPN and CDR2 SVGIG (reference sequence). The CDR3 covers 13 residues. V was clipped by 5 bases and J by 1 base, with 11 bases between them. The sample consisted of peripheral blood. The chain uses TRBV30 and TRBJ1-1; no clear D. The clonotype was recovered from a woman aged 70-85 years with acute or convalescent COVID-19. CDR3 in amino acids: CAWEKQRNTEAFF. The CDR3 DNA reads TGTGCCTGGGAAAAACAGAGGAACACTGAAGCTTTCTTT.